A selection of T cell receptor beta chains follows, all from one sample in a study of T cells in Graves' hyperthyroidism and ophthalmopathy. Using its own MiXCR run on the multiplex PCR reads, TCRdb lists one record per CDR3 protein. Of 600,000 or so distinct CDR3 sequences in the sample, 14% are singletons; the top ten hold less than 9%. Sample: blood. The receptor source for this set is a woman under 30 with Graves' ophthalmopathy. Both conserved end residues are part of each CDR3. D genes are given only for firm matches. Size values are once, few and many counts, or a class for expanded clones, and some rows have none.

DNA	CDR3	V	size	D	J
TGTGCCAGCAGGGACGGCGGTGGGACAACTAATGAAAAACTGTTTTTT	CASRDGGGTTNEKLFF	TRBV6-1	many	.	TRBJ1-4
TGCAGTGCTAGCGGGCTCTTCACTGAAGCTTTCTTT	CSASGLFTEAFF	TRBV20-1	few	.	TRBJ1-1
TGTGCCAGCAGCACCCAGGGACTAGCGGGAGGGTCCTACAATGAGCAGTTCTTC	CASSTQGLAGGSYNEQFF	TRBV7-9	many	TRBD2	TRBJ2-1
TGTGCCAGCTGGGGCGGGGACACCTACGAGCAGTACTTC	CASWGGDTYEQYF	TRBV3-1	many	.	TRBJ2-7
TGTGCCAGCAGGGGGCTAGCGGGAGCCGGAGGGAATGAGCAGTTCTTC	CASRGLAGAGGNEQFF	TRBV6-1	.	TRBD2	TRBJ2-1
TGCGCCAGCAGCCACCCCGGAAAAAGCCCTGAAGCTTTCTTT	CASSHPGKSPEAFF	TRBV4-1	.	.	TRBJ1-1
TGTGCCATCAGGACCGCGAACAGCGGGCGGAACACCATATATTTT	CAIRTANSGRNTIYF	TRBV10-3	.	.	TRBJ1-3
TGTGCCAGCAGTTTTGGGACAGGGTATGGCTACACCTTC	CASSFGTGYGYTF	TRBV7-3	many	TRBD1	TRBJ1-2
TGTGCCAGCAGCTTTGGAGGGACAGGGGGCACAGATACGCAGTATTTT	CASSFGGTGGTDTQYF	TRBV5-5	many	TRBD1	TRBJ2-3
TGCAGCGTTGAAGAAGGACAGGGCAAGGGGACCCAGTACTTC	CSVEEGQGKGTQYF	TRBV29-1	many	TRBD1	TRBJ2-5
TGTGCCAGCAGCCGTGCCCTACGTGAACGGGGAAACGAGCAGTACTTC	CASSRALRERGNEQYF	TRBV28	many	.	TRBJ2-7
TGCGCCAGCAGCCTCGACGGGACAGTCTCACCCCTCCACTTT	CASSLDGTVSPLHF	TRBV5-1	.	TRBD1	TRBJ1-6
TGTGCCAGCAGTTTACCCGGGCTACGCGGCACAGATACGCAGTATTTT	CASSLPGLRGTDTQYF	TRBV27	many	.	TRBJ2-3
TGTGCCTGGAACGTACAGGGAGGCACAGATACGCAGTATTTT	CAWNVQGGTDTQYF	TRBV30	many	.	TRBJ2-3
TGCAGTGCAGTTGGGACATTTAATCAGCCCCAGCATTTT	CSAVGTFNQPQHF	TRBV20-1	many	.	TRBJ1-5
TGTGCCTGGAGTGTACCTGGGACAGGGAGCTACGAGCAGTACTTC	CAWSVPGTGSYEQYF	TRBV30	.	TRBD1	TRBJ2-7
TGTGCCACCAAACCGGGACAGGTTGACAATGAGCAGTTCTTC	CATKPGQVDNEQFF	TRBV6-1	many	TRBD1	TRBJ2-1
TGTGCCAGCAGCCAAGGCGAGGGACTAACAGATACGCAGTATTTT	CASSQGEGLTDTQYF	TRBV3-1	many	TRBD2	TRBJ2-3